Following are 13 T cell receptor beta chains from one sample sequenced in a study of blood T cell repertoires in COVID-19. Profiling relied on immunoSEQ multiplex PCR, and the TCRdb table lists in-frame clones only, not all of them. The sample lists over 120,000 clones; 75% to 90% were seen once. Sequencing used peripheral blood. The receptor set was obtained from a man aged 60-69 years with active or convalescent COVID-19.

This CDR3 reads CASSDSEGQGSPLHF. The CDR3 nucleotides read TGTGCCAGCAGTGACTCAGAAGGTCAGGGTTCACCCCTCCACTTT. This chain links TRBV6-4 with TRBJ1-6, with TRBD1 as a possible D gene (5 bases). The germline CDR1 and CDR2 sequences are MRHNA and SNTAGT. The CDR3 covers 15 residues. Trimming removed 0 bases at V and 9 bases at J, with 12 bases between.

This clone has a handful of counts. This specimen includes other DNA sequences encoding the same CDR3. The gene calls are TRBV7-2 and TRBJ2-5, with 12 bases identical to TRBD2. This CDR3 contains 15 residues. V lost 4 bases and J lost 2; bases outside the gene matches: 2. Germline CDR1 reads SGHTA; CDR2 reads FQGNSA. This CDR3 reads CASSSGLAGQETQYF. In DNA form, the CDR3 reads TGTGCCAGCAGCTCTGGACTAGCGGGACAAGAGACCCAGTACTTC.

J is TRBJ2-5 and V is TRBV2, with D perhaps matching TRBD2 (6 bases). Germline loops: CDR1 SNHLY, CDR2 FYNNEI. Trimming left V 1 base short and J 6 bases short, with 12 bases between. CDR3 length: 14 amino acids. CDR3 protein: CASSEGTGGKTQYF. The CDR3 region has the DNA TGTGCCAGCAGTGAAGGGACTGGCGGGAAGACCCAGTACTTC.

This chain connects TRBV10-3 to TRBJ2-3; 8 nucleotides match TRBD2. Germline assignment: CDR1 ENHRY and CDR2 SYGVKD. CDR3 length: 17 amino acids. Trimming took 10 bases from V and 0 from J; bases not matched to a gene: 15. The CDR3 bases are TGTGCCACCTCGCGGGGGGTTAGCGGGACTAGCACAGATACGCAGTATTTT. This encodes CATSRGVSGTSTDTQYF.

The rearrangement joins TRBV5-1 to TRBJ1-6; 9 positions match TRBD1. The CDR3 runs 14 residues. V dropped 5 bases and J dropped 7; count of bases not matched to a gene: 4. Germline loops: CDR1 SGHRS, CDR2 YFSETQ. The CDR3 is CASRIDRGNSPLHF. The CDR3 region has the DNA TGCGCCAGCAGAATCGACAGGGGGAATTCACCCCTCCACTTT.

CDR3 region: CASSYLPGDANTGELFF. In DNA, the CDR3 is TGCGCCAGCAGCTACCTCCCAGGGGATGCGAACACCGGGGAGCTGTTTTTT. The V and J genes are TRBV5-1 and TRBJ2-2; D is possibly TRBD1 (6 bases). The germline V gene has CDR1 SGHRS and CDR2 YFSETQ. This CDR3 has 17 residues. Trimming removed 3 bases at V and 0 bases at J, with 15 bases between.

The V and J genes are TRBV10-3 and TRBJ2-5; TRBD1 might be the D (5 bases). This CDR3 spans 14 amino acids. The germline V gene encodes CDR1 ENHRY and CDR2 SYGVKD. V lost 6 bases and J lost 4, with 15 bases in between. The CDR3 region is CAIRSPAGLETQYF. CDR3 coding DNA: TGTGCCATCAGGAGTCCCGCAGGGTTAGAGACCCAGTACTTC.

This chain joins TRBV9 and TRBJ2-3; 8 bases match TRBD2. CDR3 size: 15 residues. V shed 2 bases and J 1 base; nucleotides not matched to a gene: 3. Germline lookup yields CDR1 SGDLS and CDR2 YYNGEE. CDR3 nucleotides: TGTGCCAGCAGCGTTATGACTAGCGGCACAGATACGCAGTATTTT. Encoded protein: CASSVMTSGTDTQYF.

The chain joins TRBV3-1 (or the pseudogene TRBV3-2) to TRBJ1-4; TRBD1 might be the D (5 bases). The CDR3 covers 13 residues. The V gene's germline CDR1 is LGHDT and CDR2 YNNKEL (reference sequence). V lost 3 bases and J 12 bases, leaving 14 bases between the germline ends. The CDR3 DNA is TGTGCCAGCAGCCAGGGGGGGGGTCTACAACTGTTTTTT. This gives the protein CASSQGGGLQLFF.

The rearrangement joins TRBV10-3 to TRBJ1-4; no definite D call. Trimming stripped 2 bases from V and 5 bases from J, with 6 bases between. The CDR3 sequence is 13 residues long. In germline, CDR1 is ENHRY, CDR2 SYGVKD. CDR3 region: CAISERENEKLFF. DNA for the CDR3: TGTGCCATCAGTGAGCGGGAAAATGAAAAACTGTTTTTT.

The V call is TRBV9, the J call TRBJ1-5; D perhaps matches TRBD1 (5 bases). V lost 0 bases to trimming and J lost 2 bases, with 6 bases between them. This CDR3 region has 14 residues. Germline V CDR1 and CDR2: SGDLS, YYNGEE. CDR3 in amino acids: CASSVGGGNQPQHF. The CDR3 nucleotides read TGTGCCAGCAGCGTAGGGGGGGGCAATCAGCCCCAGCATTTT.

The V and J genes are TRBV7-2 and TRBJ1-5; TRBD1 might be the D (5 bases). Deletions cut 5 bases from V and 5 bases from J, with 10 bases between. From germline, CDR1 is SGHTA and CDR2 FQGNSA. The CDR3 has 13 amino acids. The CDR3 sequence: CASSRQYDQPQHF. DNA of the CDR3: TGTGCCAGCAGCCGACAGTACGATCAGCCCCAGCATTTT.

The rearrangement uses TRBV5-5 and TRBJ2-2; 7 nucleotides line up with TRBD1. This CDR3 spans 16 amino acids. V lost 2 bases, J lost 3 bases, and 7 bases stayed unmatched. The germline gives CDR1 SGHKS, CDR2 YYEKEE (reference sequence). The CDR3 coding sequence is TGTGCCAGCAGCTTAGGGCAGGGGGTGCACACCGGGGAGCTGTTTTTT. Translated, it gives CASSLGQGVHTGELFF.